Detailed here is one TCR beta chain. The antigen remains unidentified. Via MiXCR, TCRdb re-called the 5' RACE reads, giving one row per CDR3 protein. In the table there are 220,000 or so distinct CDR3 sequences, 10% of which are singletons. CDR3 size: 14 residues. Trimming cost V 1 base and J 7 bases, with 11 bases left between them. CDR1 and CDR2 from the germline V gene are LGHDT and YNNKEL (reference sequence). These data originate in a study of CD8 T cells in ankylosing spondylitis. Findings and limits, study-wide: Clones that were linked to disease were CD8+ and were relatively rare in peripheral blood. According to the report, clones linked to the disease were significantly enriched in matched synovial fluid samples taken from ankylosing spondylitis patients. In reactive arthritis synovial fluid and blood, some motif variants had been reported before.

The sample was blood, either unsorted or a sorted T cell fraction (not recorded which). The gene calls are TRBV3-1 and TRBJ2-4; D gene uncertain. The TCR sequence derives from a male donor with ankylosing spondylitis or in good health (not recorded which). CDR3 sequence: CASSQGAGFNIQYF. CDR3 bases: TGTGCCAGCAGCCAAGGGGCCGGGTTCAACATTCAGTACTTC.